The 25 T cell receptor beta chains listed next were all sequenced from one sample in a study of T cell responses to AZD1222 COVID-19 vaccine (dated by TCRdb to about 2021). Library preparation employed the immunoSEQ multiplex PCR assay. The source is immuneACCESS, and TCRdb retained only in-frame sequences with V and J called. Part of the clones is not carried over; for the studies checked, unresolved V genes explain less than half of this, and the remainder is unexplained. This sample lists some 130,000 clones; just over 85% were detected once. The ten largest clones add up to 7.6% of the sample. Interpreted using the paper, the time point label stands for: baseline before first vaccination. Specimen: peripheral blood, collected on day 0 of AZD1222 vaccination. These receptors all stem from an adult in good health.

The V and J genes are TRBV5-1 and TRBJ2-7, with a tentative D call TRBD2 (6 bases). With 4 bases removed from V and 3 bases from J, the gap between germline ends came to 23 bases. CDR1 is SGHRS, CDR2 YFSETQ, per germline. The CDR3 sequence is 17 residues long. CDR3 in DNA: TGCGCCAGCAGCCCTTTGTTGGTTGGAGGGCTTCGCTACGAGCAGTACTTC. Translating gives CASSPLLVGGLRYEQYF. The full variable domain, completed using reference TRBV5-1 and TRBJ2-7, is KAGVTQTPRYLIKTRGQQVTLSCSPISGHRSVSWYQQTPGQGLQFLFEYFSETQRNKGNFPGRFSGRQFSNSRSEMNVSTLELGDSALYLCASSPLLVGGLRYEQYFGPGTRLTVT.

The chain couples TRBV15 to TRBJ2-7, with D perhaps TRBD1 or TRBD2 (5 bases each). The ends were cut back, 1 base at V and 4 bases at J, with 11 bases in the middle. The CDR3 extends over 14 amino acids. CDR1 and CDR2 (germline): LNHNV, YYDKDF (reference sequence). This chain's CDR3 is CATSRATWGYEQYF. The DNA for the CDR3 is TGTGCCACCAGCAGAGCGACTTGGGGGTACGAGCAGTACTTC.

The chain has TRBV11-2 and TRBJ1-2, with unresolved D. The ends were cut back, 4 bases at V and 7 bases at J, with 10 bases in the middle. This CDR3 contains 12 residues. The germline V gene encodes CDR1 SGHAT and CDR2 FQNNGV. The CDR3 protein is CASSSEVAGYTF. The CDR3 nucleotides are TGTGCCAGCAGCTCAGAAGTAGCTGGCTACACCTTC.

The J gene is TRBJ2-7, the V gene TRBV27; 8 bases align to TRBD1. The V segment lost 0 bases and the J segment 4 bases; nucleotides outside the gene matches: 8. Germline V gene data show CDR1 as MNHEY and CDR2 as SMNVEV (reference sequence). The CDR3 is made up of 16 amino acids. CDR3 sequence (DNA): TGTGCCAGCAGTTTATCGGGGAGACAGGGGTCGTACGAGCAGTACTTC. It specifies CASSLSGRQGSYEQYF.

This chain joins TRBV4-3 and TRBJ2-3; TRBD2 aligns across 7 bases. J gave up 2 bases and V 4 bases, and 6 bases lay outside the gene matches. Germline V gene data show CDR1 as LGHNA and CDR2 as YSLEER. The CDR3 spans 15 residues. CDR3 residues: CASSLSSGNTDTQYF. The CDR3 region has the DNA TGCGCCAGCAGCCTCTCTAGCGGAAACACAGATACGCAGTATTTT.

The chain uses TRBV29-1 and TRBJ1-5; unclear D gene. The CDR3 is made up of 13 amino acids. V was clipped by 4 bases and J by 0 bases, with 7 bases between them. Looked up from germline, CDR1 is SQVTM and CDR2 is ANQGSEA. This CDR3 is CSVGEASNQPQHF. The DNA of the CDR3 is TGCAGCGTTGGGGAGGCTAGCAATCAGCCCCAGCATTTT. Complete variable domain (other parts from reference TRBV29-1 and TRBJ1-5): SAVISQKPSRDICQRGTSLTIQCQVDSQVTMMFWYRQQPGQSLTLIATANQGSEATYESGFVIDKFPISRPNLTFSTLTVSNMSPEDSSIYLCSVGEASNQPQHFGDGTRLSIL.

The rearrangement uses TRBV3-1 (or the pseudogene TRBV3-2) and TRBJ1-3, with D hard to call. The V end lost 4 bases, the J end lost 1 base, and 11 bases lay between the germline ends. Germline values: CDR1 LGHDT, CDR2 YNNKEL (reference sequence). This CDR3 has 15 amino acids. The CDR3 DNA reads TGTGCCAGCAGCCTAAAGTGGACTTCTGGAAACACCATATATTTT. Its protein is CASSLKWTSGNTIYF.

This rearrangement joins TRBV25-1 to TRBJ1-3; a weak D match, TRBD1 (5 bases). Germline CDR1 and CDR2: MGHDK and SYGVNS. V was pared by 5 bases and J by 0 bases, with 8 bases between. The CDR3 is 14 residues long. CDR3 amino acids: CASSRDPSGNTIYF. The DNA of the CDR3 is TGTGCCAGCAGTAGGGACCCCTCTGGAAACACCATATATTTT.

This clone showed up just once. CDR3 loop: CASSTPGQGAGNTIYF. CDR3 coding DNA: TGTGCCAGCAGCACGCCGGGACAGGGGGCAGGAAACACCATATATTTT. V and J are TRBV28 and TRBJ1-3; 12 nucleotides line up with TRBD1. J gave up 4 bases and V 6 bases, and 7 bases lay outside the gene matches. The germline CDR1 and CDR2 sequences are MDHEN and SYDVKM. The CDR3 contains 16 residues.

Concerning this clone itself: The sample holds other DNA sequences that translate to the same CDR3. The V and J genes are TRBV19 and TRBJ2-7; D might be TRBD1 (6 bases). V lost 3 bases and J 3 bases, leaving 12 bases between the germline ends. The CDR3 length is 14 residues. Germline CDR1 reads LNHDA; CDR2 reads SQIVND (reference sequence). The CDR3 DNA is TGTGCCAGTAGTATCGGCAGGGGCGGCTACGAGCAGTACTTC. Residues: CASSIGRGGYEQYF. Full variable domain (missing parts from reference TRBV19 and TRBJ2-7): DGGITQSPKYLFRKEGQNVTLSCEQNLNHDAMYWYRQDPGQGLRLIYYSQIVNDFQKGDIAEGYSVSREKKESFPLTVTSAQKNPTAFYLCASSIGRGGYEQYFGPGTRLTVT.

The genes are TRBV9 and TRBJ2-1; tentatively, D is TRBD1 (6 bases). V was shortened by 3 bases and J by 0 bases, with 10 bases between the two germline ends. CDR3 size: 15 residues. CDR1 and CDR2 (germline): SGDLS, YYNGEE. For the CDR3, the DNA is TGTGCCAGCAGCGAGGGGGACATCTCCTACAATGAGCAGTTCTTC. Its translation is CASSEGDISYNEQFF.

The chain couples TRBV5-1 to TRBJ2-1; D may correspond to TRBD1 or TRBD2 (5 bases each). This CDR3 has 15 residues. Germline values: CDR1 SGHRS, CDR2 YFSETQ. Trimming stripped 0 bases from V and 3 bases from J, with 10 bases between. The CDR3 reads CASSLEGTIYNEQFF. CDR3 nucleotide sequence: TGCGCCAGCAGCTTGGAGGGGACCATCTACAATGAGCAGTTCTTC.

V usage is TRBV19 and J usage is TRBJ1-2; tentatively, D is TRBD1 (6 bases). Germline CDR1 and CDR2: LNHDA and SQIVND (reference sequence). CDR3 length: 14 residues. V lost 5 bases and J 4 bases, leaving 14 bases between the germline ends. The CDR3 DNA is TGTGCCAGTAGTGCCCCGGGGGCTACCTATGGCTACACCTTC. This encodes CASSAPGATYGYTF.

Details on this clone: Different DNA sequences within this sample yield the same CDR3. The V call is TRBV4-1, the J call TRBJ2-5; TRBD1 is a possible D gene (6 bases). Per the germline V gene, CDR1 is MGHRA and CDR2 is YSYEKL. The CDR3 length is 15 residues. The germline V and J ends were trimmed by 0 bases and 0 bases, with 8 bases remaining between them. The CDR3, as DNA: TGCGCCAGCAGCCAAGACAGGGGTTACCAAGAGACCCAGTACTTC. The encoded protein is CASSQDRGYQETQYF.

The chain joins TRBV7-2 to TRBJ1-2; D is uncertain. Germline assignment: CDR1 SGHTA and CDR2 FQGNSA. With 3 bases removed from V and 6 bases from J, the gap between germline ends came to 8 bases. The CDR3 is 12 residues long. CDR3 nucleotides: TGTGCCAGCAGCTTTCCGGTTCATGGCTACACCTTC. This encodes CASSFPVHGYTF.

The chain links TRBV28 to TRBJ1-5; D remains unclear. The CDR3 extends over 14 amino acids. Trimming took off 3 bases at V and 7 bases at J, with 13 bases between the two ends. The germline gives CDR1 MDHEN, CDR2 SYDVKM. CDR3 DNA: TGTGCCAGCAGTTTCGGGAGTGTCTACCAGCCCCAGCATTTT. The encoded protein is CASSFGSVYQPQHF.

The chain joins TRBV19 to TRBJ1-2; D perhaps matches TRBD1 (6 bases). This CDR3 spans 17 amino acids. Germline V lookup: CDR1 LNHDA, CDR2 SQIVND (reference sequence). The ends were cut back, 7 bases at V and 6 bases at J, with 27 bases in the middle. As DNA, the CDR3 is TGTGCCAGTACTGCGGCCTCAACAGGGAGACGACGTGATGGCTACACCTTC. Translated, it gives CASTAASTGRRRDGYTF.

The chain employs TRBV6-5 and TRBJ2-2; D is perhaps TRBD2 (5 bases). The CDR3 spans 16 residues. V dropped 0 bases and J dropped 1 base, with 9 bases sitting between them. Germline V gene data show CDR1 as MNHEY and CDR2 as SVGAGI. CDR3 bases: TGTGCCAGCAGTTACTCGGCTCGGGGGAACACCGGGGAGCTGTTTTTT. Translating gives CASSYSARGNTGELFF.

This chain connects TRBV21-1 to TRBJ2-2; the table names TRBD2, a call not compared with the DNA. TRBV21-1 is designated a pseudogene. This CDR3 spans 14 amino acids. CDR3 region: CASTRQRNTGELFF. DNA of the CDR3: TGTGCCAGCACGAGGCAGCGGAACACCGGGGAGCTGTTTTTT.

The chain has TRBV11-2 and TRBJ2-7, with 7 positions matching TRBD1. This CDR3 is 14 amino acids long. Germline CDR1 and CDR2: SGHAT and FQNNGV. Germline trimming cut 4 bases from V and 5 bases from J; bases unmatched to any gene: 8. CDR3 in DNA: TGTGCCAGCAGCTCAGACAGGGCTATTAACGAGCAGTACTTC. Translation: CASSSDRAINEQYF.

The chain has TRBV28 and TRBJ1-1, with D possibly matching TRBD1 (5 bases). Germline V gives CDR1 MDHEN, CDR2 SYDVKM. This CDR3 is 13 amino acids long. V was cut by 5 bases and J by 0 bases, with 7 bases left in between. CDR3 region: CASSRTLNTEAFF. The CDR3 DNA follows: TGTGCCAGCAGTCGGACATTGAACACTGAAGCTTTCTTT. The whole variable domain, filled in from reference TRBV28 and TRBJ1-1, reads DVKVTQSSRYLVKRTGEKVFLECVQDMDHENMFWYRQDPGLGLRLIYFSYDVKMKEKGDIPEGYSVSREKKERFSLILESASTNQTSMYLCASSRTLNTEAFFGQGTRLTVV.

V usage is TRBV12-5 and J usage is TRBJ1-5, with unresolved D. Trimming took off 0 bases at V and 8 bases at J, with 8 bases between the two ends. The CDR3 has 13 amino acids. Germline lookup yields CDR1 LGHNT and CDR2 FRNRAP. The CDR3 DNA reads TGTGCTAGTGGTTTGGTGGACGGCAAGCCCCAGCATTTT. Translated, it gives CASGLVDGKPQHF.

The chain links TRBV3-1 (or the pseudogene TRBV3-2) to TRBJ1-2; 10 nucleotides align to TRBD1. V shed 4 bases, J shed 6 bases, and the junction held 8 bases outside the gene matches. CDR1 and CDR2 (germline): LGHDT, YNNKEL (reference sequence). The CDR3 contains 15 residues. The CDR3 protein is CASSPPGQGYNGYTF. CDR3 bases: TGTGCCAGCAGCCCGCCGGGACAGGGGTACAATGGCTACACCTTC.

The chain recombines TRBV5-1 with TRBJ2-2; maybe TRBD1 (6 bases). Germline V gives CDR1 SGHRS, CDR2 YFSETQ. CDR3 length: 15 amino acids. The V and J ends lost 0 bases and 6 bases respectively, with 12 bases between them. Here the CDR3 reads CASSLAQQGPGELFF. CDR3 nucleotides: TGCGCCAGCAGCTTGGCACAACAGGGTCCCGGGGAGCTGTTTTTT.

The chain recombines TRBV27 with TRBJ1-2; TRBD1 might be the D (5 bases). The CDR3 has 15 residues. Germline loops: CDR1 MNHEY, CDR2 SMNVEV (reference sequence). Trimming left V 2 bases short and J 7 bases short, with 17 bases between. The CDR3 is CASSLTAGYASGYTF. The CDR3 coding sequence is TGTGCCAGCAGTTTAACGGCAGGGTATGCGAGTGGCTACACCTTC.